These 5 T cell receptor beta chains originate from one sample sequenced in a study of T-cell reconstitution after alpha-beta-depleted transplantation in children. Unique molecular identifiers were incorporated into the prepared TCRbeta library. TCRdb analysed the PCR reads with MiXCR anew, one entry per CDR3 protein. The repertoire holds 190,000 or so distinct CDR3 sequences, with around 7% as singletons. This sample comprised PBMCs from the stem cell graft donor, obtained from the stem cell graft. These receptors came from a human donor who donated a stem cell graft to a child with Wiskott-Aldrich syndrome.

At least ten counts were recorded for this clonotype. This chain uses TRBV5-5 with TRBJ1-2; tentative D call: TRBD1 (5 bases). Trimming took off 2 bases at V and 1 base at J, with 15 bases between the two ends. The germline V gene has CDR1 SGHKS and CDR2 YYEKEE (reference sequence). CDR3 length: 16 residues. In nucleotides, the CDR3 is TGTGCCAGCAGCTTCGATGACAGACCAAATAACTATGGCTACACCTTC. As protein: CASSFDDRPNNYGYTF.

The chain links TRBV4-2 to TRBJ2-1, with TRBD1 matching over 9 bases. Germline V gene lookup returns CDR1 LGHNA and CDR2 YNFKEQ. CDR3 length: 18 residues. After removal of 3 bases from V and 4 bases from J, the junction contained 13 bases not matched to a gene. The chain's CDR3 is CASSHVLRGGQGYNEQFF. In DNA, the CDR3 is TGTGCCAGCAGCCACGTCCTTAGGGGGGGACAGGGTTACAATGAGCAGTTCTTC.

This clonotype was recorded at least ten times. This chain links TRBV12-3 or TRBV12-4 with TRBJ1-5, with 7 bases fitting TRBD1. This CDR3 is built from 15 residues. V shed 1 base, J shed 4 bases, and the junction held 4 bases outside the gene matches. Here the CDR3 reads CASSLEGQSNQPQHF. The CDR3, as DNA: TGTGCCAGCAGTTTAGAGGGACAGTCAAATCAGCCCCAGCATTTT.

Many counts were recorded for this clonotype. The CDR3 loop is CASSSTTGPHQPQHF. In DNA, the CDR3 is TGTGCCAGCAGCTCTACGACAGGGCCTCATCAGCCCCAGCATTTT. The gene calls are TRBV7-9 and TRBJ1-5, with 7 bases matching TRBD1. Germline V CDR1 and CDR2: SEHNR, FQNEAQ (reference sequence). The CDR3 runs 15 residues. The J segment lost 5 bases and the V segment lost 4 bases, leaving 8 bases of the junction unmatched.

This clonotype showed up many times. This chain uses TRBV25-1 with TRBJ2-3; tentative D call: TRBD2 (5 bases). V lost 5 bases and J 2 bases, leaving 17 bases between the germline ends. Germline CDR1 is MGHDK and CDR2 is SYGVNS. The length of the CDR3 is 16 residues. CDR3 nucleotides: TGTGCCAGCAGTCGATTTAGCGAGGGCCCCACAGATACGCAGTATTTT. Translation: CASSRFSEGPTDTQYF.